These T cell receptor beta chains were read from a single sample in a study of cytomegalovirus exposure and HLA in healthy donors. Sequenced by immunoSEQ multiplex PCR; TCRdb stores in-frame clones only, minus some. The sample lists approximately 80,000 clones; approximately 93% were seen once. Sample: PBMCs. All receptors come from a young woman in good health and CMV-seronegative. The CDR3 runs from the conserved cysteine through the conserved F or W. The order of the fields is CDR3 length, D gene, V gene, J gene, clone size, CDR3 DNA, CDR3 protein. A D gene is named only where the DNA matches it firmly. Rows may omit the clone size; those that give it use once, few, many or a size class.

>16|-|TRBV5-8|TRBJ2-2|-
TGTGCCAGCAGCTTGGGTCCAGGGACGAACACCGGGGAGCTGTTTTTT
CASSLGPGTNTGELFF
>12|-|TRBV29-1|TRBJ2-1|-
TGCAGCGTTGAGAGCACCAAAAATGAGCAGTTCTTC
CSVESTKNEQFF
>17|-|TRBV5-6|TRBJ2-1|-
TGTGCCAGCAGCTTGGGAGGCCCTACGATCCGATACAATGAGCAGTTCTTC
CASSLGGPTIRYNEQFF
>14|-|TRBV7-8|TRBJ1-1|-
TGTGCCAGCAGCTTACGGGTGGAGAACACTGAAGCTTTCTTT
CASSLRVENTEAFF
>12|-|TRBV5-1|TRBJ2-7|-
TGCGCCAGCAGCTCGGGACTTTACGAGCAGTACTTC
CASSSGLYEQYF
>20|TRBD2|TRBV7-3|TRBJ2-1|-
TGTGCCAGCAGCTTGACCGGGACTAGCGGGGGGACGCGAACCTACAATGAGCAGTTCTTC
CASSLTGTSGGTRTYNEQFF
>16|TRBD1|TRBV9|TRBJ1-3|-
TGTGCCAGCAGCGCCCGGACAGGGAGCGGTGGAAACACCATATATTTT
CASSARTGSGGNTIYF
>16|-|TRBV5-5|TRBJ2-2|-
TGTGCCAGCAGCTTGGAGAGCGACAGGAACACCGGGGAGCTGTTTTTT
CASSLESDRNTGELFF
>15|TRBD1|TRBV6-5|TRBJ2-2|-
TGTGCCAGCAGTTATGGGACAGGGAATACCGGGGAGCTGTTTTTT
CASSYGTGNTGELFF
>17|-|TRBV7-9|TRBJ2-7|-
TGTGCCAGCAGCCATTCCGCGAGCGGGTGGGGAGAGTACGAGCAGTACTTC
CASSHSASGWGEYEQYF
>13|TRBD2|TRBV19|TRBJ2-3|-
TGTGCCAGTAGCGGGACTAGCGGGGATACGCAGTATTTT
CASSGTSGDTQYF
>16|-|TRBV7-8|TRBJ1-5|-
TGTGCCAGCAGCCCCAACCCGCAGGGAAGCAATCAGCCCCAGCATTTT
CASSPNPQGSNQPQHF
>15|TRBD1|TRBV5-1|TRBJ1-2|-
TGCGCCAGCAGCCCCCCGGGACAGTCCCTCTATGGCTACACCTTC
CASSPPGQSLYGYTF
>15|-|TRBV6-6|TRBJ2-3|-
TGTGCCAGCAGTCCGAGGGTGGTTCCCGCAGATACGCAGTATTTT
CASSPRVVPADTQYF
>15|TRBD1|TRBV19|TRBJ2-7|-
TGTGCCAGCTCCCTAAGGGGGCAGGGCTTCTACGAGCAGTACTTC
CASSLRGQGFYEQYF
>16|-|TRBV7-6|TRBJ2-2|-
TGTGCCAGCAGCTTGGGCCGCGTAGGCAACACCGGGGAGCTGTTTTTT
CASSLGRVGNTGELFF
>15|TRBD2|TRBV11-3|TRBJ2-7|-
TGTGCCAGCAGCTCGGGACTAGCGGCCAACCACGAGCAGTACTTC
CASSSGLAANHEQYF
>15|TRBD2|TRBV19|TRBJ2-7|-
TGTGCCAGTAGTACCTCTAGCGGGGGCACCTACGAGCAGTACTTC
CASSTSSGGTYEQYF
>14|TRBD1|TRBV27|TRBJ2-7|-
TGTGCCAGCAGTCAGACAGGGGGCTTGTACGAGCAGTACTTC
CASSQTGGLYEQYF
>13|-|TRBV6-5|TRBJ1-4|-
TGTGCCAGCAATCAAGACAAAAGGGAAAAACTGTTTTTT
CASNQDKREKLFF
>15|-|TRBV4-2|TRBJ1-2|-
TGTGCCAGCAGCCAAGATCAGGGTATGCGGATCGGCTACACCTTC
CASSQDQGMRIGYTF
>15|-|TRBV27|TRBJ1-2|-
TGTGCCAGCAGTCCCTCACTTTACGGGTCGCGGGGCTACACCTTC
CASSPSLYGSRGYTF
>15|TRBD1|TRBV5-6|TRBJ1-2|few
TGTGCCAGCAGCTTGGAGCCGGGACAGGGGGGTGGCTACACCTTC
CASSLEPGQGGGYTF
>13|-|TRBV19|TRBJ1-5|once
TGTGCCAGTAGTAGGGGGGATAATCAGCCCCAGCATTTT
CASSRGDNQPQHF
>19|TRBD2|TRBV4-1|TRBJ2-7|-
TGCGCCAGCAGCCAAGAGGGGATATATAGTGGCGGGAGAGTCAACGAGCAGTACTTC
CASSQEGIYSGGRVNEQYF
>14|TRBD2|TRBV7-9|TRBJ2-2|-
TGTGCCAGCAGCCCCAGACTAGCGGACGGGGAGCTGTTTTTT
CASSPRLADGELFF
>16|-|TRBV2|TRBJ2-5|-
TGTGCCAGCAGTGAAGCTCTCCAGGGGCCCCAAGAGACCCAGTACTTC
CASSEALQGPQETQYF
>17|TRBD1|TRBV7-9|TRBJ1-4|few
TGTGCCAGCAGCTTACAGGGGGCCCTTACAACTAATGAAAAACTGTTTTTT
CASSLQGALTTNEKLFF
>16|-|TRBV27|TRBJ2-6|-
TGTGCCAGCAGTTCAGGGGAAAAGGCTGGGGCCAACGTCCTGACTTTC
CASSSGEKAGANVLTF
>11|-|TRBV6-1|TRBJ1-1|-
TGTGCCAGCGGAGGGAACACTGAAGCTTTCTTT
CASGGNTEAFF
>15|-|TRBV13|TRBJ2-3|-
TGTGCCAGCAGCGAGGCTAACAGGGTCACAGATACGCAGTATTTT
CASSEANRVTDTQYF
>15|TRBD1|TRBV7-9|TRBJ1-1|few
TGTGCCAGCAGCTTAGGACAGGGGCTGAACACTGAAGCTTTCTTT
CASSLGQGLNTEAFF
>14|TRBD2|TRBV27|TRBJ2-7|-
TGTGCCAGCAGCCCCGCCGGGACTACATACGAGCAGTACTTC
CASSPAGTTYEQYF
>13|-|TRBV30|TRBJ1-2|-
TGTGCCTGGAGTGTTGTGCGTAACTATGGCTACACCTTC
CAWSVVRNYGYTF
>15|-|TRBV5-6|TRBJ2-7|-
TGTGCCAGCAGCCTTGGCGGTAAGGCCACCTACGAGCAGTACTTC
CASSLGGKATYEQYF
>15|TRBD2|TRBV5-1|TRBJ2-7|-
TGCGCCAGCAGCCCGGGCGGGGGGCAAGCGGTCGAGCAGTACTTC
CASSPGGGQAVEQYF
>16|-|TRBV30|TRBJ1-3|-
TGTGCCTGGAAACGAACCGGACAGTACTCTGGAAACACCATATATTTT
CAWKRTGQYSGNTIYF
>15|-|TRBV19|TRBJ1-5|-
TGTGCCAGTAGGCGCTGGAGGGAGAGCAATCAGCCCCAGCATTTT
CASRRWRESNQPQHF
>15|TRBD1|TRBV19|TRBJ1-6|-
TGTGCCAGTAGTGGAACAGGGGGCGTAGGTTCACCCCTCCACTTT
CASSGTGGVGSPLHF
>12|-|TRBV30|TRBJ2-7|-
TGTGCCTGGAGAAGAGGGTCCTACGAGCAGTACTTC
CAWRRGSYEQYF
>15|TRBD1|TRBV28|TRBJ1-1|-
TGTGCCAGCACCCCCGGGGGACAGAGCAAAACTGAAGCTTTCTTT
CASTPGGQSKTEAFF
>17|-|TRBV7-9|TRBJ2-6|-
TGTGCCAGCAGCTTTCCCAATTTTGAGGCTGGGGCCAACGTCCTGACTTTC
CASSFPNFEAGANVLTF
>15|TRBD1|TRBV9|TRBJ1-4|-
TGTGCCAGCAGCGGACAGGGTGGGGTAAATGAAAAACTGTTTTTT
CASSGQGGVNEKLFF
>15|-|TRBV14|TRBJ2-7|few
TGTGCCAGCAGCCAAGTTCCGCGGCCGCTCGGCGAGCAGTACTTC
CASSQVPRPLGEQYF
>18|TRBD1|TRBV5-1|TRBJ2-4|few
TGCGCCAGCAGCTTGGCCCACCTTATGTCTCAGGGGGCTTACATTCAGTACTTC
CASSLAHLMSQGAYIQYF
>17|TRBD2|TRBV27|TRBJ2-3|-
TGTGCCAGTCCCAGCGGGGGGGCGATGGATTACACAGATCCGCAGTATTTT
CASPSGGAMDYTDPQYF
>15|-|TRBV10-3|TRBJ2-1|-
TGTGCCATCGGATCTAGCGCAGTTGGTGGTAATGAGCAGTTCTTC
CAIGSSAVGGNEQFF
>13|-|TRBV5-1|TRBJ1-3|-
TGCGCCAGCAGCTTGGTGGGCGGAAACACCATATATTTT
CASSLVGGNTIYF
>14|TRBD1|TRBV7-9|TRBJ1-2|-
TGTGCCAGCAGCCCGACAGGGGGAGGCTATGGCTACACCTTC
CASSPTGGGYGYTF
>15|-|TRBV6-1|TRBJ1-3|-
TGTGCCACTTCTCCAGGCAGGGCCTCTGGAAACACCATATATTTT
CATSPGRASGNTIYF
>15|-|TRBV5-1|TRBJ2-3|-
TGCGCCAGCAGCTTGGCTAACCCGTTCACAGATACGCAGTATTTT
CASSLANPFTDTQYF
>19|TRBD2|TRBV4-1|TRBJ2-2|-
TGCGCCAGCAGCCTAAGGACTAGCGGGAGCACCGGGCACACCGGGGAGCTGTTTTTT
CASSLRTSGSTGHTGELFF
>14|-|TRBV7-2|TRBJ1-1|-
TGTGCCAGCAGCTTAGGTGGTGGAGACACTGAAGCTTTCTTT
CASSLGGGDTEAFF
>15|TRBD1|TRBV4-3|TRBJ1-6|-
TGCGCCAGCAGCCAAGCGATCAGGGGGGTTTCACCCCTCCACTTT
CASSQAIRGVSPLHF
>12|-|TRBV19|TRBJ1-5|-
TGTGCCAGTAGTAACCAGGATCAGCCCCAGCATTTT
CASSNQDQPQHF
>18|TRBD1|TRBV2|TRBJ2-6|-
TGTGCCAGCGGGGCGGACAGGGTAGCTCTCTCTGGGGCCAACGTCCTGACTTTC
CASGADRVALSGANVLTF
>15|TRBD1|TRBV6-5|TRBJ1-5|once
TGTGCCAGCAGTAGGGACAGGGGGAACAATCAGCCCCAGCATTTT
CASSRDRGNNQPQHF